The 18 T cell receptor beta chains listed next were all sequenced from one sample in a study of cytomegalovirus exposure and HLA in healthy donors. Profiled with immunoSEQ multiplex PCR; TCRdb holds only in-frame clones, not every one. The sample records more than 90,000 clones, about 91% being singletons. Sequences were obtained from PBMCs. Source of these receptors: a man younger than 35 in good health and CMV-seronegative.

This chain uses TRBV6-1 with TRBJ1-5, with 8 bases lining up with TRBD1. The CDR3 has 15 residues. From germline, CDR1 is MNHNS and CDR2 SASEGT. Trimming took 7 bases from V and 7 from J; bases not matched to a gene: 12. CDR3 sequence (DNA): TGTGCCAGCACCATAATTCAGGGGGCAGGACAGCCCCAGCATTTT. Its protein product is CASTIIQGAGQPQHF.

The chain has TRBV19 and TRBJ2-2; 8 bases are a match to TRBD1. Germline V lookup: CDR1 LNHDA, CDR2 SQIVND (reference sequence). The length of the CDR3 is 17 residues. Trimming took 5 bases from V and 4 from J; bases not matched to a gene: 12. CDR3: CASSPRRQGASTGELFF. The CDR3 DNA reads TGTGCCAGTAGTCCAAGGCGTCAGGGGGCAAGCACCGGGGAGCTGTTTTTT. Full variable domain (remainder filled in from reference TRBV19 and TRBJ2-2): DGGITQSPKYLFRKEGQNVTLSCEQNLNHDAMYWYRQDPGQGLRLIYYSQIVNDFQKGDIAEGYSVSREKKESFPLTVTSAQKNPTAFYLCASSPRRQGASTGELFFGEGSRLTVL.

This clone was counted once. J is TRBJ2-7 and V is TRBV4-1; a weak D match, TRBD2 (5 bases). Germline V gives CDR1 MGHRA, CDR2 YSYEKL. This CDR3 has 15 residues. The ends were cut back, 1 base at V and 2 bases at J, with 12 bases in the middle. In DNA, the CDR3 is TGCGCCAGCAGCCAAGGAGTTCTCGGGACCTACGAGCAGTACTTC. Translation gives CASSQGVLGTYEQYF.

This clone was detected a few times. The rearrangement joins TRBV2 to TRBJ1-5, with 7 bases lining up with TRBD1. Germline-derived CDR1 and CDR2 are SNHLY and FYNNEI. The CDR3 spans 16 residues. V dropped 3 bases and J dropped 3; count of bases not matched to a gene: 8. DNA of the CDR3: TGTGCCAGCAGTGAGGGGGACAGAGGATTCAATCAGCCCCAGCATTTT. Translation: CASSEGDRGFNQPQHF.

The chain is built from TRBV5-1 and TRBJ2-2, with 11 bases lining up with TRBD2. The CDR3 is 17 residues long. Germline trimming cut 4 bases from V and 1 base from J; bases unmatched to any gene: 6. Germline V CDR1 and CDR2: SGHRS, YFSETQ. As DNA, the CDR3 is TGCGCCAGCAGCCCCGATAGCGGGAGGGGGAACACCGGGGAGCTGTTTTTT. Translation: CASSPDSGRGNTGELFF.

The genes are TRBV18 and TRBJ2-1; a weak D match, TRBD2 (6 bases). Between the trimmed V and J ends, which lost 8 bases and 0 bases, there was a span of 11 bases. CDR3 length: 14 amino acids. The V gene's germline CDR1 is KGHSH and CDR2 LQKENI. CDR3 sequence: CASVEGSSYNEQFF. CDR3 DNA sequence: TGTGCCAGCGTGGAGGGAAGCTCCTACAATGAGCAGTTCTTC.

The chain carries TRBV14 and TRBJ2-7; 12 nucleotides align to TRBD2. CDR1 and CDR2 from the germline V gene are SGHDN and FVKESK. The CDR3 consists of 14 residues. Trimming at V came to 1 base and at J to 9 bases, leaving 4 bases not matched to a gene. The DNA for the CDR3 is TGTGCCAGCAGCCAAGGACTAGCGGGAGCCGGGCAGTACTTC. Its translation is CASSQGLAGAGQYF.

The rearrangement links TRBV29-1 to TRBJ2-3; TRBD2 matches at 13 bases. This CDR3 region has 14 residues. V gave up 4 bases and J gave up 6 bases; unmatched junction bases: 4. CDR1 SQVTM and CDR2 ANQGSEA come from the germline V gene. The CDR3 DNA is TGCAGCGTTGGGACTAGCGGGAGAGGGGATACGCAGTATTTT. This encodes CSVGTSGRGDTQYF.

This chain links TRBV9 with TRBJ1-1; D may be TRBD1 (6 bases). In germline, CDR1 is SGDLS, CDR2 YYNGEE. The length of the CDR3 is 16 residues. V dropped 2 bases and J dropped 5 bases, with 19 bases sitting between them. In DNA, the CDR3 is TGTGCCAGCAGCGTCGGACAGTCAAACGAAGGTACTGAAGCTTTCTTT. This encodes CASSVGQSNEGTEAFF.

The V gene is TRBV4-2, the J gene TRBJ2-1; 11 nucleotides line up with TRBD2. V shed 4 bases, J shed 7 bases, and the junction held 12 bases outside the gene matches. The CDR3 contains 17 residues. Germline V CDR1 and CDR2: LGHNA, YNFKEQ. The CDR3 DNA is TGTGCCAGCAGCCCTGGGGAGACTAGCGGGGTGGGAAATGAGCAGTTCTTC. Translation gives CASSPGETSGVGNEQFF.

The rearrangement joins TRBV28 to TRBJ1-4; weak D call: TRBD1 (5 bases). V gave up 4 bases and J gave up 10 bases, with 13 bases separating them. From germline, CDR1 is MDHEN and CDR2 SYDVKM. The CDR3 totals 13 residues. The CDR3 spells CASSYDSRGKLFF. The CDR3, as DNA: TGTGCCAGCAGTTACGACAGCCGTGGAAAACTGTTTTTT.

The chain combines TRBV21-1 with TRBJ1-1; TRBD1, the D gene given by the table, was not confirmed from the DNA. TRBV21-1 is a known pseudogene. This CDR3 has 17 amino acids. CDR3 amino acids: CASSTGTGGEIRTEAFF. CDR3 coding DNA: TGTGCCAGCAGCACCGGCACAGGGGGCGAAATAAGAACTGAAGCTTTCTTT.

The rearrangement uses TRBV7-6 and TRBJ2-7; possible D gene TRBD2, 5 bases. The length of the CDR3 is 13 residues. CDR1 and CDR2 (germline): SGHVS, FNYEAQ. The V and J ends lost 6 bases and 2 bases respectively, with 11 bases between them. The CDR3 DNA reads as TGTGCCAGCAGTCAACTAGACACCTACGAGCAGTACTTC. This sequence encodes CASSQLDTYEQYF.

The chain employs TRBV19 and TRBJ2-7, with 10 bases aligning to TRBD1. The CDR3 consists of 13 residues. Trimming at V came to 5 bases and at J to 3 bases, leaving 1 base not matched to a gene. Germline CDR1 LNHDA, CDR2 SQIVND (reference sequence). This CDR3 is CASSRTGGYEQYF. CDR3 bases: TGTGCCAGTAGTCGGACAGGGGGCTACGAGCAGTACTTC.

The V gene is TRBV28, the J gene TRBJ1-5; a weak D match, TRBD1 (6 bases). V was trimmed by 5 bases and J by 1 base, leaving 15 bases between them. The germline CDR1 and CDR2 sequences are MDHEN and SYDVKM. The CDR3 runs to 16 residues. CDR3 amino acids: CASSGTQGLSNQPQHF. Written as DNA, the CDR3 is TGTGCCAGCAGTGGAACTCAGGGGTTGAGCAATCAGCCCCAGCATTTT.

The gene calls are TRBV4-1 and TRBJ1-5; D remains unclear. Trimming took off 5 bases at V and 0 bases at J, with 11 bases between the two ends. The CDR3 extends over 15 amino acids. In germline, CDR1 is MGHRA, CDR2 YSYEKL. The CDR3 sequence: CASSIRVLSNQPQHF. The DNA for the CDR3 is TGCGCCAGCAGCATACGGGTTCTTAGCAATCAGCCCCAGCATTTT.

DNA for the CDR3: TGTGCCAGCAGAAATAACAGAGATCCTAACTATGGCTACACCTTC. It encodes CASRNNRDPNYGYTF. The rearrangement uses TRBV11-2 and TRBJ1-2, with no clear D. CDR1 and CDR2 (germline): SGHAT, FQNNGV. The CDR3 consists of 15 residues. V dropped 6 bases and J dropped 0 bases, with 14 bases sitting between them.

The chain uses TRBV4-2 and TRBJ2-7, with 8 bases fitting TRBD1. Germline assignment: CDR1 LGHNA and CDR2 YNFKEQ. The V gene end was trimmed by 1 base and the J gene end by 10 bases; junction bases not matched to a gene: 24. The CDR3 consists of 19 residues. The CDR3 loop reads CASSQAPKEHRGFAPNQYF. As DNA, the CDR3 is TGTGCCAGCAGCCAAGCGCCAAAGGAACACAGGGGGTTTGCCCCAAATCAGTACTTC.